The table lists the clone carrying this T cell receptor (beta chain) with many counts. The source of the sample is a study of neurological immune-mediated disorders. Using its own MiXCR run on the 5' RACE reads, TCRdb lists one record per CDR3 protein. The sample has tens of thousands of distinct CDR3 sequences, 3% to 4% seen once. The CDR3 runs to 12 residues. CDR1 is SGHRS, CDR2 YFSETQ, per germline. Trimming removed 0 bases at V and 2 bases at J, with 2 bases between. The rearrangement joins TRBV5-1 to TRBJ2-5; D is unclear. This receptor was taken from a man aged 35 to 55 with multiple sclerosis. Sequenced: PBMCs. The CDR3 here is CASSLEQETQYF. The CDR3, as DNA: TGCGCCAGCAGCTTGGAGCAAGAGACCCAGTACTTC.